The 15 T cell receptor beta chains presented below share a single source sample, sequenced in a study of blood T cell repertoires in COVID-19. The protocol was immunoSEQ multiplex PCR, while the TCRdb copy is restricted to in-frame clones and leaves out a portion. Of about 280,000 clones detected, about 83% appear once; the ten largest clones hold roughly a tenth. Sequenced: peripheral blood. These receptors originate from a woman in her forties or fifties who had recovered from COVID-19.

The J gene is TRBJ1-1, the V gene TRBV7-2; D is perhaps TRBD1 (6 bases). V was shortened by 5 bases and J by 11 bases, with 18 bases between the two germline ends. CDR1 and CDR2 from the germline V gene are SGHTA and FQGNSA. This CDR3 spans 13 amino acids. The CDR3: CASSGTEGRGAFF. For the CDR3, the DNA is TGTGCCAGCAGCGGTACGGAGGGGAGGGGGGCTTTCTTT.

J is TRBJ1-5 and V is TRBV27, with no clear D. Trimming removed 2 bases at V and 0 bases at J, with 8 bases between. Germline CDR1 MNHEY, CDR2 SMNVEV (reference sequence). The CDR3 loop spans 15 amino acids. The CDR3 here is CASSLVSGSNQPQHF. The CDR3 DNA reads TGTGCCAGCAGTTTAGTCAGTGGTAGCAATCAGCCCCAGCATTTT.

A few counts support this clone. The rearrangement joins TRBV7-9 to TRBJ1-5; TRBD1 aligns across 9 bases. The CDR3 extends over 15 amino acids. The J segment lost 1 base and the V segment lost 4 bases, leaving 2 bases of the junction unmatched. CDR1 and CDR2 (germline): SEHNR, FQNEAQ (reference sequence). CDR3 loop: CASSWGTGSNQPQHF. The CDR3 bases are TGTGCCAGCAGCTGGGGGACAGGGAGCAATCAGCCCCAGCATTTT.

The chain uses TRBV2 and TRBJ2-7; D is uncertain. V was cut by 10 bases and J by 9 bases, with 10 bases left in between. The CDR3 covers 9 residues. Germline-derived CDR1 and CDR2 are SNHLY and FYNNEI. The CDR3 bases are TGTGCCAACACCTGGTGGCAGTACTTC. This codes for CANTWWQYF.

The chain employs TRBV19 and TRBJ1-4; no reliable D call. V was trimmed by 8 bases and J by 0 bases, leaving 10 bases between them. Germline V gene sequence: CDR1 LNHDA, CDR2 SQIVND (reference sequence). CDR3 length: 14 amino acids. CDR3 in amino acids: CASEGGATNEKLFF. The CDR3 region has the DNA TGTGCCAGTGAAGGAGGTGCAACTAATGAAAAACTGTTTTTT.

The chain uses TRBV5-6 and TRBJ2-7; 9 bases match TRBD2. J lost 2 bases, V lost 4 bases, and 7 bases had no gene match. CDR3 size: 15 residues. Germline CDR1 SGHDT, CDR2 YYEEEE. The CDR3 protein is CASSTGLASTYEQYF. CDR3 in DNA: TGTGCCAGCAGCACCGGACTAGCGAGTACCTACGAGCAGTACTTC.

The V call is TRBV7-3, the J call TRBJ1-1; D is undetermined. V lost 1 base and J 1 base, leaving 7 bases between the germline ends. Germline V gene data show CDR1 as SGHTA and CDR2 as FQGTGA. This CDR3 comprises 14 residues. CDR3 region: CASSLNSGNTEAFF. DNA for the CDR3: TGTGCCAGCAGCTTAAACAGTGGGAACACTGAAGCTTTCTTT.

This clone has a handful of counts. The rearrangement links TRBV14 to TRBJ2-7; tentatively, D is TRBD2 (5 bases). The germline V gene has CDR1 SGHDN and CDR2 FVKESK. CDR3 length: 13 amino acids. V was pared by 4 bases and J by 3 bases, with 10 bases between. The CDR3 sequence is CASSRTRFYEQYF. CDR3 DNA: TGTGCCAGCAGCCGAACTAGGTTCTACGAGCAGTACTTC.

This clone was counted only a few times. The gene calls are TRBV7-8 and TRBJ2-5; D not resolved. V was clipped by 6 bases and J by 7 bases, with 9 bases between them. This CDR3 is 11 amino acids long. Germline loops: CDR1 SGHVS, CDR2 FQNEAQ. CDR3 coding DNA: TGTGCCAGCAGTAACGAGTGGACCCAGTACTTC. Amino acid sequence: CASSNEWTQYF.

V gene TRBV2 combines with J gene TRBJ2-1; D might be TRBD2 (5 bases). Germline CDR1 SNHLY, CDR2 FYNNEI. Deletions cut 6 bases from V and 6 bases from J, with 21 bases between. The CDR3 loop spans 16 amino acids. In nucleotides, the CDR3 is TGTGCCAGCAGGGCGAGGGCACTAGTAAAGGGCAATGAGCAGTTCTTC. Translating it yields CASRARALVKGNEQFF.

The V and J genes are TRBV28 and TRBJ2-2; 7 bases are a match to TRBD1. After removal of 3 bases from V and 6 bases from J, the junction contained 13 bases not matched to a gene. Germline V gives CDR1 MDHEN, CDR2 SYDVKM. CDR3 length: 17 residues. DNA for the CDR3: TGTGCCAGCAGTTTCGCCGACAGGGTTTTTTTTGCCGGGGAGCTGTTTTTT. This encodes CASSFADRVFFAGELFF.

The genes are TRBV5-4 and TRBJ2-1; perhaps TRBD2 as D (6 bases). The CDR3 spans 17 residues. Germline V gene sequence: CDR1 SGHNT, CDR2 YYREEE (reference sequence). Trimming stripped 0 bases from V and 1 base from J, with 14 bases between. The CDR3: CASSLGSPSGSYNEQFF. The CDR3 bases are TGTGCCAGCAGCTTGGGTTCTCCGAGCGGGTCCTACAATGAGCAGTTCTTC.

The genes are TRBV5-6 and TRBJ2-1; the D gene is possibly TRBD1 (6 bases). Germline V CDR1 and CDR2: SGHDT, YYEEEE. CDR3 length equals 15 residues. V shed 2 bases and J shed 5 bases, with 14 bases lying between them. The chain's CDR3 is CASSFRGRMDNEQFF. The CDR3, as DNA: TGTGCCAGCAGCTTTAGGGGGAGAATGGACAATGAGCAGTTCTTC. Variable domain in full (rest from reference TRBV5-6 and TRBJ2-1): DAGVTQSPTHLIKTRGQQVTLRCSPKSGHDTVSWYQQALGQGPQFIFQYYEEEERQRGNFPDRFSGHQFPNYSSELNVNALLLGDSALYLCASSFRGRMDNEQFFGPGTRLTVL.

Points on this clone: One junction end disagrees with the germline gene, perhaps due to a read error. The chain links TRBV2 to TRBJ2-7, with D unclear. Germline V gene lookup returns CDR1 SNHLY and CDR2 FYNNEI. This CDR3 spans 11 amino acids. Here the CDR3 DNA reads TGTGCCAGCAGCCCTTCCTCCGAGCAGTACTTC. The encoded protein is CASSPSSEQYF.

The chain uses TRBV28 and TRBJ2-7, with D perhaps TRBD2 (6 bases). Germline V lookup: CDR1 MDHEN, CDR2 SYDVKM. V shed 5 bases and J shed 4 bases, with 12 bases lying between them. CDR3 length: 13 residues. The CDR3 DNA sequence: TGTGCCAGCAGTCCGTCTAGCGCTTACGAGCAGTACTTC. Its translation: CASSPSSAYEQYF.